What follows are 17 T cell receptor beta chains derived from one specimen sequenced in a study of cytomegalovirus exposure and HLA in healthy donors. The PCR had 60 Vbeta and 13 Jbeta primers. Clones were sequenced by immunoSEQ multiplex PCR, and TCRdb holds only the in-frame ones, with some missing. The table lists 200,000 to 250,000 clones, around 80% of them singletons. The sequencing sample was made of PBMCs. The receptors were gathered from a man between 18 and 35 years old in good health and CMV-seronegative.

The chain joins TRBV19 to TRBJ2-1; D remains ambiguous. Germline CDR1 is LNHDA and CDR2 is SQIVND (reference sequence). With 6 bases removed from V and 8 bases from J, the gap between germline ends came to 14 bases. This CDR3 contains 13 residues. The CDR3 DNA is TGTGCCAGTAGCACCGCAAATGGCTATGAGCAGTTCTTC. Protein: CASSTANGYEQFF.

J is TRBJ1-6 and V is TRBV6-1; the match to TRBD1 covers 9 bases. The CDR3 covers 14 residues. From germline, CDR1 is MNHNS and CDR2 SASEGT. V lost 6 bases to trimming and J lost 8 bases; unmatched junction nucleotides: 5. The CDR3 loop is CASRPGTGHSPLHF. CDR3 in DNA: TGTGCCAGCAGACCCGGGACAGGGCATTCACCCCTCCACTTT.

V is TRBV19 and J is TRBJ1-2; D is perhaps TRBD1 (6 bases). The CDR3 has 13 amino acids. Germline V gives CDR1 LNHDA, CDR2 SQIVND (reference sequence). The V and J ends lost 5 bases and 4 bases respectively, with 11 bases between them. Here the CDR3 reads CASSADRAYGYTF. CDR3 DNA sequence: TGTGCCAGTAGTGCGGACAGAGCCTATGGCTACACCTTC.

With respect to this clone: Other DNA sequences within the sample encode an identical CDR3. The V call is TRBV5-1, the J call TRBJ2-7, with a tentative D call TRBD2 (5 bases). Trimming shortened V by 0 bases and J by 0 bases, and 10 bases separated the two germline ends. The V gene's germline CDR1 is SGHRS and CDR2 YFSETQ. The CDR3 consists of 15 residues. The CDR3, as DNA: TGCGCCAGCAGCTTGGGAGCTACTAGCTCCTACGAGCAGTACTTC. Translated: CASSLGATSSYEQYF.

This clone has only one observation. The V call is TRBV27, the J call TRBJ1-3; D is possibly TRBD1 (5 bases). V lost 3 bases, J lost 2 bases, and 11 bases lay in between. Germline lookup yields CDR1 MNHEY and CDR2 SMNVEV (reference sequence). CDR3 length: 15 amino acids. The CDR3 protein is CASSFGGTPGNTIYF. CDR3 bases: TGTGCCAGCAGTTTTGGGGGGACCCCTGGAAACACCATATATTTT.

The gene calls are TRBV18 and TRBJ1-4; 7 nucleotides align to TRBD1. This CDR3 has 14 residues. J gave up 5 bases and V 3 bases, and 3 bases lay outside the gene matches. Germline-derived CDR1 and CDR2 are KGHSH and LQKENI. The CDR3 here is CASSPDRNNEKLFF. CDR3 nucleotide sequence: TGTGCCAGCTCACCGGACAGGAACAATGAAAAACTGTTTTTT.

As DNA, the CDR3 is TGTGCCAGCAGCTCAACGATCGGGGGGCCGACTGGAAACACCATATATTTT. Translated, it gives CASSSTIGGPTGNTIYF. The chain is built from TRBV7-8 and TRBJ1-3; maybe TRBD1 (6 bases). The germline CDR1 and CDR2 sequences are SGHVS and FQNEAQ. CDR3 length: 17 residues. With 4 bases removed from V and 2 bases from J, the gap between germline ends came to 18 bases.

The chain links TRBV10-3 to TRBJ2-7; possibly TRBD1 for D (6 bases). The CDR3 covers 12 residues. V was trimmed by 8 bases and J by 1 base, leaving 9 bases between them. Germline values: CDR1 ENHRY, CDR2 SYGVKD. CDR3 sequence (DNA): TGTGCCATCTCGACAGGTTCCTACGAGCAGTACTTC. Translating it yields CAISTGSYEQYF.

This chain connects TRBV28 to TRBJ1-1; no reliable D call. Trimming cost V 2 bases and J 8 bases, with 9 bases left between them. The CDR3 has 12 residues. Germline CDR1 MDHEN, CDR2 SYDVKM. The CDR3 nucleotides read TGTGCCAGCAGTTTAATCCGTTCCGAAGCTTTCTTT. Protein sequence: CASSLIRSEAFF.

This sequence joins TRBV27 and TRBJ2-2; the D gene is possibly TRBD2 (6 bases). Germline V gene data show CDR1 as MNHEY and CDR2 as SMNVEV (reference sequence). The V end was cut by 2 bases, the J end by 1 base, with 8 bases between. The CDR3 contains 15 residues. This CDR3 reads CASSLAGLNTGELFF. The CDR3 DNA follows: TGTGCCAGCAGTTTAGCGGGACTGAACACCGGGGAGCTGTTTTTT.

The chain links TRBV28 to TRBJ1-5; 10 bases align to TRBD1. The CDR3 runs to 16 residues. Germline V gene sequence: CDR1 MDHEN, CDR2 SYDVKM. V lost 7 bases and J lost 3; bases outside the gene matches: 9. The CDR3 nucleotides are TGTGCCAGCATCCCCCGGACAGGGGGAAACAATCAGCCCCAGCATTTT. This gives the protein CASIPRTGGNNQPQHF.

The chain uses TRBV19 and TRBJ1-2, with 10 positions matching TRBD1. The CDR3 consists of 17 residues. The V gene's germline CDR1 is LNHDA and CDR2 SQIVND (reference sequence). The V segment lost 1 base and the J segment 3 bases; nucleotides outside the gene matches: 8. The CDR3 protein is CASSIVDRGRPDYGYTF. In DNA form, the CDR3 reads TGTGCCAGTAGTATAGTTGACAGGGGGCGTCCGGACTATGGCTACACCTTC.

The chain employs TRBV18 and TRBJ2-7; maybe TRBD2 (5 bases). This CDR3 is 13 amino acids long. Trimming took off 4 bases at V and 5 bases at J, with 12 bases between the two ends. Germline values: CDR1 KGHSH, CDR2 LQKENI. The chain's CDR3 is CASSRTGFDEQYF. The CDR3 DNA sequence: TGTGCCAGCTCACGCACGGGGTTTGACGAGCAGTACTTC.

This clone occurred once. This chain joins TRBV2 and TRBJ1-2, with 8 bases aligning to TRBD1. The V gene's germline CDR1 is SNHLY and CDR2 FYNNEI. The V gene end was trimmed by 4 bases and the J gene end by 3 bases; junction bases not matched to a gene: 7. This CDR3 spans 15 amino acids. This chain's CDR3 is CASSVWTGHDYGYTF. DNA for the CDR3: TGTGCCAGCAGTGTCTGGACAGGGCACGACTATGGCTACACCTTC.

To note about this clone: Its ends do not fully match the called genes, so a read error is possible. This sample includes further DNA sequences coding for the same CDR3. The chain couples TRBV30 to TRBJ1-3; 9 nucleotides agree with TRBD1. The germline gives CDR1 GTSNPN, CDR2 SVGIG (reference sequence). The CDR3 is made up of 18 amino acids. CDR3 region: CAWSGQGKRGLPGNTIYF. CDR3 nucleotide sequence: TGTGCCTGGAGCGGACAGGGGAAAAGGGGTCTCCCTGGGAACACCATATATTTT.

This clone was observed a few times. The chain carries TRBV10-3 and TRBJ2-7; 9 nucleotides agree with TRBD2. This CDR3 is built from 14 residues. Germline V gene lookup returns CDR1 ENHRY and CDR2 SYGVKD. V shed 8 bases, J shed 2 bases, and the junction held 7 bases outside the gene matches. The CDR3 protein is CAIGDASGTYEQYF. The CDR3 DNA sequence: TGTGCCATCGGGGACGCTAGCGGGACCTACGAGCAGTACTTC.

The chain links TRBV13 to TRBJ1-1; 9 positions agree with TRBD1. Losses at the gene ends were 0 bases for V and 0 bases for J; bases not matched to a gene: 5. This CDR3 spans 17 amino acids. CDR1 PRHDT and CDR2 FYEKMQ come from the germline V gene (reference sequence). The CDR3, as DNA: TGTGCCAGCAGCTTAGGCGGGACAGGGTTTTTGAACACTGAAGCTTTCTTT. Translation gives CASSLGGTGFLNTEAFF.